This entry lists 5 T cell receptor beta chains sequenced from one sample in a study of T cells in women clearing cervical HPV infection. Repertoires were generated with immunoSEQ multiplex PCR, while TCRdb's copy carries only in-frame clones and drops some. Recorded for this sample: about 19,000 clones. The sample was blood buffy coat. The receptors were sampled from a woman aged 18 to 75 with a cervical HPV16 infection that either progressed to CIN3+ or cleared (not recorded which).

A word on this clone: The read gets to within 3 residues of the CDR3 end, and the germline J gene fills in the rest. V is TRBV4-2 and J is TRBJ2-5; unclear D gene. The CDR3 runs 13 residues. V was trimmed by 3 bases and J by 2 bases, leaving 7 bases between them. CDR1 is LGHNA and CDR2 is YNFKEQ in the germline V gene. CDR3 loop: CASSQAIQETQYF. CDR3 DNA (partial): TGTGCCAGCAGCCAGGCCATACAAGAGACC.

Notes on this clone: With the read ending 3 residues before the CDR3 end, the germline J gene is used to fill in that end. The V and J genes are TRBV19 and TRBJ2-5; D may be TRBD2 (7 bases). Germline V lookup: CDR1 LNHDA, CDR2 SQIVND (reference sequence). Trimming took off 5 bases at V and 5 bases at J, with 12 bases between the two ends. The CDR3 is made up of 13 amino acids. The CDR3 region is CASSAGARETQYF. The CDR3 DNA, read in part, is TGTGCCAGTAGTGCGGGGGCCCGGGAGACC.

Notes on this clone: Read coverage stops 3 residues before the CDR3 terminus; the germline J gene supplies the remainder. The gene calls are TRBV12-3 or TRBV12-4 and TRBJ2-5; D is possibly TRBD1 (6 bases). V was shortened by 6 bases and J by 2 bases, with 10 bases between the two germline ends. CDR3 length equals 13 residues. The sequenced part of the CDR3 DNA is TGTGCCAGCAGGGGGGCGGTTCAAGAGACC. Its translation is CASRGAVQET. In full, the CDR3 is CASRGAVQETQYF.

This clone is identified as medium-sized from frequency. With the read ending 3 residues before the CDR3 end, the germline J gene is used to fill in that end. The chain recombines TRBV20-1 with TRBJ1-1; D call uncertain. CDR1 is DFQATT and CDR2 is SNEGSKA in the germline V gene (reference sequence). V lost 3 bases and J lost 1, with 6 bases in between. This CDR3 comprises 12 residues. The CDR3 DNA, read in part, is TGCAGTGCTAGTCGTCGGAACACTGAA. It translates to CSASRRNTE. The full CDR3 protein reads CSASRRNTEAFF.

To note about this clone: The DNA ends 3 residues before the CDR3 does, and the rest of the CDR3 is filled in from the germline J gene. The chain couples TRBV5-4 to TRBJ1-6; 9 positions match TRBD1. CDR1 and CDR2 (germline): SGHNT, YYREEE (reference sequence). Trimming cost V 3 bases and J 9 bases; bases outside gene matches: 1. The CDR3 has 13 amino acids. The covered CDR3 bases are TGTGCCAGCAGCTGGGACAGGGCTTCACCC. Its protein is CASSWDRASP. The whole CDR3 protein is CASSWDRASPLHF.